This TCR beta chain was obtained from a study of beta chain features in type 1 diabetes. Reverse transcription of all isolated RNA meant that expressed TCRB transcripts were sequenced. Repertoires were generated with immunoSEQ multiplex PCR, while TCRdb's copy carries only in-frame clones and drops some. This sample has 600,000 to 650,000 clones, with around 15% found just once. The CDR3 is 15 residues long. V lost 1 base to trimming and J lost 5 bases, with 14 bases between them. Germline V gene data show CDR1 as SGHTA and CDR2 as FQGNSA. This receptor was obtained from a man between 18 and 35 years old in good health. The chain has TRBV7-2 and TRBJ2-5; D call uncertain. Sequences were obtained from naive CD4+ T cells from blood. The CDR3 sequence is CASSLGVDRTETQYF. DNA for the CDR3: TGTGCCAGCAGCTTAGGCGTCGACCGAACGGAGACCCAGTACTTC.